The clone carrying this T cell receptor (beta chain) was counted ten times or more. Its antigen remains unknown. The CDR3 loop spans 16 amino acids. Germline V gives CDR1 SGHTA, CDR2 FQGNSA. V shed 2 bases and J shed 0 bases, with 12 bases lying between them. Unsorted libraries used 2 million PBMCs kept at -80 degrees C. These data originate in a study of neurological immune-mediated disorders. Study observations and caveats: HTLV-1-associated myelopathy led in TCR clonal expansion, while multiple sclerosis ranked lowest, below healthy controls.

Via MiXCR, TCRdb re-called the 5' RACE reads, giving one row per CDR3 protein. The repertoire consists of tens of thousands of distinct CDR3 sequences, with around 10% occurring once and the leading ten covering more than 1.5%. This TCR came from a man aged 35 to 55 in good health. Material: PBMCs. J is TRBJ2-3 and V is TRBV7-2, with a weak D call TRBD2 (5 bases). CDR3 sequence: CASSLNMEESTDTQYF. In DNA, the CDR3 is TGTGCCAGCAGCTTAAACATGGAGGAAAGCACAGATACGCAGTATTTT. The full variable domain, rest sourced from reference TRBV7-2 and TRBJ2-3, is GAGVSQSPSNKVTEKGKDVELRCDPISGHTALYWYRQSLGQGLEFLIYFQGNSAPDKSGLPSDRFSAERTGGSVSTLTIQRTQQEDSAVYLCASSLNMEESTDTQYFGPGTRLTVL.